A single T cell receptor (beta chain) is shown here with its context. This entry is derived from a study of technical replicates of blood from a handful of donors. V gave up 4 bases and J gave up 8 bases, with 12 bases separating them. CDR1 is MNHEY and CDR2 is SMNVEV in the germline V gene (reference sequence). This CDR3 contains 13 residues. Here immunoSEQ multiplex PCR was the method, and the copy in TCRdb shows in-frame clones only, minus some. This table holds over 55,000 clones, about 96% found once. The gene calls are TRBV27 and TRBJ2-4; D may be TRBD2 (6 bases). Sequenced input: T cells isolated from PBMCs. The TCR originated in a human donor in good health. CDR3 amino acids: CASSSTRSHIQYF. The CDR3 nucleotides read TGTGCCAGCAGTTCGACTAGGTCCCACATTCAGTACTTC.